This TCR beta chain was documented in a study of shared clonotypes between healthy human individuals (dated by TCRdb to about 2020). Regarding the research as a whole: The cohort comprised a couple of women and a few men aged 18 to 49 years. To estimate repertoire size and how much clonotypes are shared between individuals, the study performed deep sequencing of blood TCR repertoires from roughly five healthy adults. For each donor, CD4 naive and CD4 memory were each run on three plates, CD8 naive on two plates, and CD8 memory on one plate. To increase sequencing depth and limit assay-specific biases, TCR repertoire library preparation and sequencing were carried out by different laboratories using diverse techniques. Per donor, leukapheresis produced somewhere between about 0.9 and 9.5 billion PBMCs.

Regarding this clone: Its cognate antigen has yet to be identified. No much larger clone exists at a distance of one base, and base qualities are not known.

Between the V and J ends, shortened by 1 base and 5 bases respectively, the junction contains 20 bases. Its CDR3 holds 17 amino acids, cysteine through phenylalanine. The kept DNA is CDR3 alone, 51 bases in frame from the first base. Based on the germline V gene (reference sequence), the CDR1 and CDR2 sequences are LNHDA and SQIVND. Summary of the overall study and its limitations: Larger estimated clonotype richness was generally found for naive subsets than for memory subsets. Rarefaction of sorted-subset datasets indicated incomplete sequencing despite the large sequencing depth. Pairwise subsampling led to the expectation that sequencing depth would affect the degree of clonotype sharing among donors. Sharing across a handful of donors was observed for roughly 5.4% of naive CD4, 3% to 3.5% of naive CD8, over 2% of memory CD4, and approximately 0.41% of memory CD8 clonotypes. Compared with non-shared clonotypes, the clonotypes found in all four sorted-subset donors had higher generation probabilities. Sampling was restricted to blood, and TCR repertoires in tissues likely differ from the TCR repertoires found in blood. Because the study included a small number of donors, the genetic and exposure-history diversity represented was limited.

CD8 naive samples were obtained by positive selection for CCR7 among CD45RO-negative cells, yielding a CD45RA+CCR7+ population from which TemRA cells were excluded. The donors were healthy, HIV-negative adults with no recently reported acute infections or vaccinations. All donors were Caucasian adults living in Nashville, Tennessee, USA. Blood was collected by leukapheresis, and PBMCs were isolated by Ficoll-Histopaque density gradient centrifugation and then cryopreserved in liquid nitrogen vapor phase. Purity and quantity of every magnetically sorted T cell population were checked by analytical flow cytometry. Genomic DNA was isolated from each sorted fraction and quantified by UV absorbance on a Nanodrop 2000c. Using the deep immunoSEQ assay, multiplex PCR amplified TCR CDR3 regions from genomic DNA. Extracted genomic DNA from each cell subset was spread evenly across all wells of several immunoSEQ 96-well plates, with each plate serving as a replicate. For sorted subsets, each replicate PCR was loaded with around 220 ng genomic DNA, equivalent to some 27,000 T cell genomes. Purified libraries were measured with a Qubit 3.0 fluorometer, size-checked on a Bioanalyzer 2100, and measured again with the KAPA Library Quantification kit. Every immunoSEQ 96-well plate was sequenced on a separate single-read 150-cycle Illumina NextSeq 550 flow cell. The original methods were these. Because the immunoSEQ output held only junctional sequences and lacked quality scores, the filtering could not match the filtering applied to full-length reads. To assign V/J genes and CDR3, sequences were annotated using PyIR, a Python wrapper for IgBLAST v1.9, with IMGT germline references. Reads were removed for weak V/J assignments (E-value above 1e-6), missing CDR3, stop codons, out-of-frame junctions, or ambiguous translated residues. V3J clonotypes were defined by identical inferred V gene, J gene, and CDR3 amino acid sequence. To compute the percentage overlap between repertoires, the number of shared unique clonotypes was divided by the size of the smaller repertoire. RTK rarefaction, the Chao1 estimator, and Recon v2.1 estimates of unobserved clonotypes were used to assess repertoire richness. For all TCRbeta clonotypes obtained by the gDNA method from several donors, generation probabilities were computed with OLGA. TCRdb mirrors the immuneACCESS table, restricted to in-frame sequences. Some clones are absent from its copies; in checked studies, under half trace to an unresolved V gene, and the reason for the others is unknown. V and J calls and clone size are those listed in that table; D and trimming were worked out from the DNA. The sample records about 600,000 clones, nearly 97% of which are singletons. 0.11% of the sample is held by the ten biggest clonotypes.

Sequencing input: naive CD8+ T cells sorted from blood. In light of the paper, this sample's cell subset or site label describes: CD45RA+CCR7+. The chain is made from TRBV19 and TRBJ1-1, with the D gene too uncertain to name. The receptor comes from a woman aged 25 to 45 in good health. The CDR3 reads as follows: CASSIGWRSAMMTEAFF. The DNA sequence is TGTGCCAGTAGTATAGGTTGGAGATCGGCTATGATGACTGAAGCTTTCTTT.